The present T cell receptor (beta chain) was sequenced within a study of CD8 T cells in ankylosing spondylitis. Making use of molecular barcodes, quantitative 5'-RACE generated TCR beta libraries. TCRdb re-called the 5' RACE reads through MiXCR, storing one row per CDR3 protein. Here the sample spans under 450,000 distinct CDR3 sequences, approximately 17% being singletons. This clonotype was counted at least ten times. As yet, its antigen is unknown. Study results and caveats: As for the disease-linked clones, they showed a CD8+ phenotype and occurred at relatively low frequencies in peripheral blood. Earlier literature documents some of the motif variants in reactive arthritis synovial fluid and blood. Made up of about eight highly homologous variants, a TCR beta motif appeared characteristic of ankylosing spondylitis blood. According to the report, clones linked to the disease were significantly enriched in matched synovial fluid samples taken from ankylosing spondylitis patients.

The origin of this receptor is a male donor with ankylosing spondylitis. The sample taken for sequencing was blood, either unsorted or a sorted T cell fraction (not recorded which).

The CDR3: CASSPTLTDTQYF. CDR3 DNA sequence: TGTGCCAGCTCACCGACACTCACAGATACGCAGTATTTT. The chain links TRBV18 to TRBJ2-3; unclear D gene. V was trimmed by 3 bases and J by 2 bases, leaving 6 bases between them. The germline V gene encodes CDR1 KGHSH and CDR2 LQKENI. This CDR3 has 13 amino acids.